This TCR beta chain was recovered during a study of T cell repertoires in cytomegalovirus infection. The CDR3 runs 19 residues. V trimming: 6 bases; J trimming: 3 bases; junction bases outside the gene matches: 18. Germline CDR1 is SGHTA and CDR2 is FQGNSA. TCRdb reprocessed the reads via MiXCR and lists one record per CDR3 protein. The table records roughly 120,000 distinct CDR3 sequences, about a tenth of them present only once. Notes on this clonotype: No antigen is known for it. A read error is possible here, since a much larger clone lies one base away.

This clonotype was sampled from a human donor in good health (CMV status not recorded). Some clones in this sample may be carry-over from other donors' samples. The chain is built from TRBV7-2 and TRBJ2-3, with 10 bases that match TRBD2. Sequences were obtained from PBMCs, sequenced either directly or after in vitro stimulation (not recorded which). The CDR3 DNA reads as TGTGCCAGCAGACATATAGGGGGGGGGGGAGCGGGGGGGACAGATACGCAGTATTTT. Residues: CASRHIGGGGAGGTDTQYF. Looking up the rest from reference TRBV7-2 and TRBJ2-3 gives the full variable domain: GAGVSQSPSNKVTEKGKDVELRCDPISGHTALYWYRQSLGQGLEFLIYFQGNSAPDKSGLPSDRFSAERTGGSVSTLTIQRTQQEDSAVYLCASRHIGGGGAGGTDTQYFGPGTRLTVL.